The clone carrying this T cell receptor beta chain has at least ten counts. Stated time point: newly diagnosed GD, antithyroid drugs for less than 3 months. Extracted PBMC RNA gave rise to the TCR library. Patients were from an endocrinology department in Xi'an, China. The CDR3 loop spans 13 amino acids. V lost 5 bases, J lost 15 bases, and 11 bases stayed unmatched. Construction of TCR beta libraries relied on iRepertoire HTBI primers and on Arm-PCR targeting CDR3 regions. TCRdb independently ran MiXCR on the multiplex PCR reads; one entry per CDR3 protein. The sample holds about half a million distinct CDR3 sequences, 12% seen once. The data originate from a study of regulatory T cells in long-lasting Graves disease. A further study also used this sample, focusing on T cells in Graves' hyperthyroidism and ophthalmopathy. Turning to that study: TCR CDR3 regions were first amplified by RT-PCR with HTBI primers.

The specimen was peripheral blood mononuclear cells (PBMCs), collected at new diagnosis, from a patient treated with antithyroid drugs. The chain combines TRBV12-3 or TRBV12-4 with TRBJ2-1, with TRBD2 matching 9 bases. The sequence was collected from a woman between 25 and 40 years old with Graves disease. The CDR3 sequence: CASSPGLASSPFF. The DNA for the CDR3 is TGTGCCAGCAGTCCCGGACTAGCGTCCTCTCCGTTCTTC.